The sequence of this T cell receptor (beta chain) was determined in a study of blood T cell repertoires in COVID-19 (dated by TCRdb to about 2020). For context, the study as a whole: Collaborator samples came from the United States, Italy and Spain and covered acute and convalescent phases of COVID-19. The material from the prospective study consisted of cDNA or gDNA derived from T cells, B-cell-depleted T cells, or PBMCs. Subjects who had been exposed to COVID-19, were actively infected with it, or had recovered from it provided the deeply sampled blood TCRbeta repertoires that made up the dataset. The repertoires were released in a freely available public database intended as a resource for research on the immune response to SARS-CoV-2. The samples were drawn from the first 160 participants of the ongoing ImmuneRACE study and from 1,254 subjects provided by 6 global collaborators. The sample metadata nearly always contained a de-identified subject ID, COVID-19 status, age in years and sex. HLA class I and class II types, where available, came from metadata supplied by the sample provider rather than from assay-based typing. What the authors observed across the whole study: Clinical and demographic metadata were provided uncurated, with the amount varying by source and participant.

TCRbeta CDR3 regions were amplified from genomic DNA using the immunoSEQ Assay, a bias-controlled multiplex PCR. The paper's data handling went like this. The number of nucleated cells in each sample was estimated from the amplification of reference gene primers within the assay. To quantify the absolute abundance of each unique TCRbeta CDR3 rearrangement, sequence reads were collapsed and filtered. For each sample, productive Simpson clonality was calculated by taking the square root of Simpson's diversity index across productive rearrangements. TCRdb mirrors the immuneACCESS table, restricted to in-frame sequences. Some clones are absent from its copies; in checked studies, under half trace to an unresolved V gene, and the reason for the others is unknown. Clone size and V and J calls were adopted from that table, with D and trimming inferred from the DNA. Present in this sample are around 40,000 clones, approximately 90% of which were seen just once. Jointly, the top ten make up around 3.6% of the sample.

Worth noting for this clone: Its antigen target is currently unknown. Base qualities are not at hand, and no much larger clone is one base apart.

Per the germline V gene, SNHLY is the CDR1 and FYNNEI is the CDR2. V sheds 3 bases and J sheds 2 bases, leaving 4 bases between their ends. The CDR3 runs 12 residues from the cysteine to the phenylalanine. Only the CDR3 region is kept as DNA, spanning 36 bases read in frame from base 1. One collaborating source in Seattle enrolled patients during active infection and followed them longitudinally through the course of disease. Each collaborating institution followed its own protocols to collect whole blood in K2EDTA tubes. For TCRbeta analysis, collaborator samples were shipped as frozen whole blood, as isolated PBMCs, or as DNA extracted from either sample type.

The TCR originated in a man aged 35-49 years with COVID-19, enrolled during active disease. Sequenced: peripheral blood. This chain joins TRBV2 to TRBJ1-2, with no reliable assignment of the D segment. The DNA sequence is TGTGCCAGCAGTGACAGGAACTATGGCTACACCTTC. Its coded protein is CASSDRNYGYTF. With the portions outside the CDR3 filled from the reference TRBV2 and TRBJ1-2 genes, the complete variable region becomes EPEVTQTPSHQVTQMGQEVILRCVPISNHLYFYWYRQILGQKVEFLVSFYNNEISEKSEIFDDQFSVERPDGSNFTLKIRSTKLEDSAMYFCASSDRNYGYTFGSGTRLTVV.